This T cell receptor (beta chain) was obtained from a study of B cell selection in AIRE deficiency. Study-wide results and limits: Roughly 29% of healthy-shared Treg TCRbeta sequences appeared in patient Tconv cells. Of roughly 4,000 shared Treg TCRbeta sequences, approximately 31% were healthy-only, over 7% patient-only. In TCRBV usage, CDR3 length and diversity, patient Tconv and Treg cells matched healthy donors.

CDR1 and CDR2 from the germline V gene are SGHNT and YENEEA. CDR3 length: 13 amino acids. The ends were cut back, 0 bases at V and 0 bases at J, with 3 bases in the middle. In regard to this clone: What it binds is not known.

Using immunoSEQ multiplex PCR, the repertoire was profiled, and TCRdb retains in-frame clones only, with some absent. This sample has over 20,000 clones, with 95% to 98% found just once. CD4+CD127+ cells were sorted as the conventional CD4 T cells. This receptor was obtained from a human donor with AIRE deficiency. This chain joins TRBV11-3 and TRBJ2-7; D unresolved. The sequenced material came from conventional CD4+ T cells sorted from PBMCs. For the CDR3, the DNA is TGTGCCAGCAGCTTAGACACCTCCTACGAGCAGTACTTC. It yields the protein CASSLDTSYEQYF. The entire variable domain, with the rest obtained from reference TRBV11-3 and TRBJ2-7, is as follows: EAGVVQSPRYKIIEKKQPVAFWCNPISGHNTLYWYLQNLGQGPELLIRYENEEAVDDSQLPKDRFSAERLKGVDSTLKIQPAELGDSAVYLCASSLDTSYEQYFGPGTRLTVT.